This TCR beta chain was identified during a study of molecular identifiers for immune sequencing clone quantification. General study results and limits: Clones that had above 20 RNA copies took up over 99% of effector molecules but under 1% in naive cells.

A note on this clonotype: Its target is unknown.

The CDR3 covers 13 residues. The germline V and J ends were trimmed by 1 base and 9 bases, with 11 bases remaining between them. It was with previously described methods and listed TCR primers that bulk TCR libraries were made. TCRdb passed the PCR reads through MiXCR, listing each CDR3 protein once. Among roughly 320,000 distinct CDR3 sequences, 20% to 25% were seen once, and the ten largest hold under 0.95%. The CD8+CD4-CCR7+CD45RA+ phenotype defined the sorted naive CD8 T cells. The source is a human donor in good health. Some libraries in this study had Jurkat cell RNA spiked in. This chain joins TRBV12-3 or TRBV12-4 and TRBJ2-3; D possibly corresponds to TRBD2 (5 bases). The sample consisted of naive CD8+ T cells from blood, with Jurkat cell RNA spiked in. Subset: FACS-sorted CD8+CD4-CCR7+CD45RA+ naive T cells. The CDR3 loop is CASSLEPRGTQYF. DNA of the CDR3: TGTGCCAGCAGTTTAGAACCCCGGGGAACGCAGTATTTT.